The next 21 T cell receptor beta chains were all read from a single sample in a study of blood T cell repertoires in COVID-19 (dated by TCRdb to the early 2020s). Library creation used the immunoSEQ multiplex PCR assay. TCRdb holds this immuneACCESS table with in-frame rearrangements only. Some clones are missing; in checked studies, unresolved V genes explain under half, and the rest has no known cause. This sample has 130,000 or so clones in its table, and 80% to 85% of those were observed once. Together, the top ten hold approximately 1.5% of the sample. The sequencing sample was made of peripheral blood. These receptors all come from a man between 60 and 75 years old with acute or convalescent COVID-19.

V gene TRBV5-1 combines with J gene TRBJ2-3; possible D gene TRBD2, 6 bases. The CDR3 has 14 amino acids. Per germline, CDR1 SGHRS and CDR2 YFSETQ. V was cut by 0 bases and J by 3 bases, with 8 bases left in between. CDR3 DNA: TGCGCCAGCAGCTTGGTTCTAGCGACAGATACGCAGTATTTT. Protein: CASSLVLATDTQYF.

The chain couples TRBV5-1 to TRBJ2-1; 8 bases align to TRBD2. Per germline, CDR1 SGHRS and CDR2 YFSETQ. This CDR3 region has 17 residues. V gave up 0 bases and J gave up 9 bases; unmatched junction bases: 14. CDR3 in amino acids: CASSLDPGLGPRGEQFF. DNA for the CDR3: TGCGCCAGCAGCTTGGACCCGGGACTAGGCCCCCGGGGTGAGCAGTTCTTC.

Worth noting for this clone: The same CDR3 can be traced to other DNA sequences in this sample. This sequence joins TRBV3-1 (or the pseudogene TRBV3-2) and TRBJ1-5; possibly TRBD1 for D (6 bases). Trimming took 0 bases from V and 6 from J, leaving 6 bases between them. The CDR3 extends over 13 amino acids. Germline CDR1 and CDR2: LGHDT and YNNKEL (reference sequence). The CDR3: CASSQDRGQPQHF. The CDR3 nucleotides are TGTGCCAGCAGCCAAGACAGGGGTCAGCCCCAGCATTTT.

This chain joins TRBV6-5 and TRBJ2-2, with D maybe TRBD1 (6 bases). This CDR3 has 15 amino acids. Trimming took 6 bases from V and 6 from J, leaving 17 bases between them. The germline V gene has CDR1 MNHEY and CDR2 SVGAGI. CDR3 region: CASRQQGVVSGELFF. The CDR3 DNA follows: TGTGCCAGCAGGCAACAGGGAGTTGTGTCCGGGGAGCTGTTTTTT.

This chain links TRBV6-5 with TRBJ2-3; perhaps TRBD1 as D (5 bases). Germline CDR1 is MNHEY and CDR2 is SVGAGI. Trimming cost V 8 bases and J 1 base, with 13 bases left between them. The CDR3 runs to 14 residues. CDR3 in amino acids: CASGRDPGTDTQYF. The CDR3, as DNA: TGTGCCAGCGGCAGGGATCCGGGCACAGATACGCAGTATTTT.

This rearrangement joins TRBV30 to TRBJ1-5; D not certain. V lost 0 bases and J lost 5, with 11 bases in between. Germline V gene sequence: CDR1 GTSNPN, CDR2 SVGIG (reference sequence). This CDR3 is 14 amino acids long. CDR3 in amino acids: CAWSVSGMDQPQHF. In DNA, the CDR3 is TGTGCCTGGAGTGTCTCCGGGATGGATCAGCCCCAGCATTTT.

The rearrangement uses TRBV5-1 and TRBJ2-7; possibly TRBD1 for D (7 bases). Trimming cost V 2 bases and J 3 bases, with 27 bases left between them. Germline CDR1 SGHRS, CDR2 YFSETQ. This CDR3 has 19 amino acids. The CDR3 region is CASSLSFGVGAGGIYEQYF. The CDR3 DNA is TGCGCCAGCAGCTTATCGTTTGGTGTTGGGGCAGGGGGGATCTACGAGCAGTACTTC.

With respect to this clone: The same CDR3 arises from other DNA sequences in this sample as well. V is TRBV5-1 and J is TRBJ2-2; 8 bases are a match to TRBD1. This CDR3 comprises 15 residues. V dropped 4 bases and J dropped 0; count of bases not matched to a gene: 2. Germline V gene sequence: CDR1 SGHRS, CDR2 YFSETQ. The CDR3 DNA reads as TGCGCCAGCAGCCCCAGGGGGCCGAACACCGGGGAGCTGTTTTTT. It encodes CASSPRGPNTGELFF. Variable domain in full (rest from reference TRBV5-1 and TRBJ2-2): KAGVTQTPRYLIKTRGQQVTLSCSPISGHRSVSWYQQTPGQGLQFLFEYFSETQRNKGNFPGRFSGRQFSNSRSEMNVSTLELGDSALYLCASSPRGPNTGELFFGEGSRLTVL.

This clone has only a few counts. The CDR3 coding sequence is TGTGCCAGTAGTATGTTGCAGGGGAATCAGCCCCAGCATTTT. It translates to CASSMLQGNQPQHF. This chain links TRBV19 with TRBJ1-5; D possibly corresponds to TRBD1 (6 bases). The germline gives CDR1 LNHDA, CDR2 SQIVND (reference sequence). The CDR3 has 14 residues. V was clipped by 3 bases and J by 4 bases, with 10 bases between them.

The chain uses TRBV14 and TRBJ1-1, with TRBD1 as a possible D gene (6 bases). V lost 1 base to trimming and J lost 3 bases, with 12 bases between them. This CDR3 has 15 residues. CDR1 is SGHDN and CDR2 is FVKESK in the germline V gene. The CDR3 protein is CASSQAEGGYTEAFF. In DNA form, the CDR3 reads TGTGCCAGCAGCCAAGCAGAAGGGGGATACACTGAAGCTTTCTTT. Complete variable domain (other parts from reference TRBV14 and TRBJ1-1): EAGVTQFPSHSVIEKGQTVTLRCDPISGHDNLYWYRRVMGKEIKFLLHFVKESKQDESGMPNNRFLAERTGGTYSTLKVQPAELEDSGVYFCASSQAEGGYTEAFFGQGTRLTVV.

V and J are TRBV5-1 and TRBJ2-2, with a possible D match to TRBD2 (6 bases). V gave up 5 bases and J gave up 4 bases, with 24 bases separating them. Germline loops: CDR1 SGHRS, CDR2 YFSETQ. This CDR3 region has 18 residues. The CDR3 here is CASRRLPIGSGFTGELFF. The CDR3 DNA reads as TGCGCCAGCAGAAGATTACCGATCGGGAGCGGATTCACCGGGGAGCTGTTTTTT.

This clone was seen more than once but under ten times. This chain connects TRBV7-9 to TRBJ2-7; the match to TRBD2 covers 12 bases. The CDR3 is 15 amino acids. Germline V gives CDR1 SEHNR, CDR2 FQNEAQ (reference sequence). V lost 1 base and J lost 5; bases outside the gene matches: 3. CDR3 nucleotide sequence: TGTGCCAGCAGCTTAGGACTAGCGGGAGTCGACGAGCAGTACTTC. Translation gives CASSLGLAGVDEQYF.

V gene TRBV6-5 combines with J gene TRBJ2-5, with D maybe TRBD1 (5 bases). Germline CDR1 and CDR2: MNHEY and SVGAGI. V was cut by 5 bases and J by 1 base, with 11 bases left in between. The CDR3 totals 14 residues. This chain's CDR3 is CASSLQAIQETQYF. CDR3 nucleotide sequence: TGTGCCAGCAGTCTACAGGCGATCCAAGAGACCCAGTACTTC.

This chain uses TRBV25-1 with TRBJ2-1; TRBD2 agrees at 10 bases. Germline V lookup: CDR1 MGHDK, CDR2 SYGVNS. Trimming took 7 bases from V and 8 from J; bases not matched to a gene: 5. This CDR3 is built from 13 residues. This CDR3 is CASMKRGGYEQFF. CDR3 coding DNA: TGTGCCAGCATGAAGCGGGGGGGCTATGAGCAGTTCTTC.

The chain links TRBV5-1 to TRBJ2-2, with a weak D call TRBD1 (6 bases). The ends were cut back, 4 bases at V and 0 bases at J, with 13 bases in the middle. The germline gives CDR1 SGHRS, CDR2 YFSETQ. This CDR3 is 16 amino acids long. The CDR3, as DNA: TGCGCCAGCAGCCAGGAGACAGGCGCGAACACCGGGGAGCTGTTTTTT. The encoded protein is CASSQETGANTGELFF.

The rearrangement joins TRBV30 to TRBJ2-7, with D hard to call. The germline V and J ends were trimmed by 7 bases and 6 bases, with 7 bases remaining between them. The CDR3 runs to 9 residues. Germline CDR1 and CDR2: GTSNPN and SVGIG (reference sequence). CDR3 region: CASRGEQYF. The CDR3 DNA follows: TGTGCCTCGCGTGGCGAGCAGTACTTC.

Worth noting for this clone: One end of the junction fails to match germline, which may point to a read error. The CDR3 sequence: CASSRPNSGKWEF. CDR3 DNA: TGTGCCAGCAGCCGACCGAATAGCGGCAAGTGGGAATTT. The V call is TRBV3-1 (or the pseudogene TRBV3-2), the J call TRBJ2-3; TRBD2 is a possible D gene (6 bases). CDR1 and CDR2 (germline): LGHDT, YNNKEL (reference sequence). The CDR3 contains 13 residues.

This chain uses TRBV28 with TRBJ2-1; possibly TRBD2 for D (6 bases). Germline V lookup: CDR1 MDHEN, CDR2 SYDVKM. V shed 6 bases and J shed 4 bases, with 19 bases lying between them. This CDR3 comprises 16 residues. This CDR3 reads CASSDSSGVQYNEQFF. The CDR3 DNA reads TGTGCCAGCAGCGATTCTTCGGGGGTTCAGTACAATGAGCAGTTCTTC.

The rearrangement uses TRBV7-9 and TRBJ1-2; TRBD1 matches at 7 bases. From germline, CDR1 is SEHNR and CDR2 FQNEAQ (reference sequence). V shed 3 bases, J shed 8 bases, and the junction held 21 bases outside the gene matches. This CDR3 spans 18 amino acids. The CDR3 loop reads CASSFPAVRDSRVKGYTF. The CDR3 bases are TGTGCCAGCAGCTTTCCTGCGGTCCGGGACAGCAGAGTTAAGGGCTACACCTTC.

The V call is TRBV4-1, the J call TRBJ2-5; TRBD2 might be the D (5 bases). The CDR3 is made up of 15 amino acids. V dropped 5 bases and J dropped 2 bases, with 15 bases sitting between them. Germline V gene sequence: CDR1 MGHRA, CDR2 YSYEKL. CDR3 DNA sequence: TGCGCCAGCAGCTCCGTGAGCGGACGGCAAGAGACCCAGTACTTC. Translating gives CASSSVSGRQETQYF.

The genes are TRBV5-1 and TRBJ2-3; the D gene is possibly TRBD1 (6 bases). The CDR3 spans 16 residues. Germline CDR1 and CDR2: SGHRS and YFSETQ. Trimming removed 1 base from V and 0 bases from J, with 12 bases in between. CDR3 residues: CASSLTDRPSTDTQYF. The CDR3 DNA reads as TGCGCCAGCAGCTTGACCGACAGGCCTAGCACAGATACGCAGTATTTT.